These 29 T cell receptor beta chains were sequenced from one sample in a study of shared clonotypes between healthy human individuals. CD8 cells classed as naive were CD45RO-negative and positively selected for CCR7, excluding terminally differentiated effector memory CD45RA+ cells. Sequenced by immunoSEQ multiplex PCR; TCRdb stores in-frame clones only, minus some. The sample gives around 1.9 million clones, about 92% of which show up once; over 1.5% is in the top ten. Sequencing used naive CD8+ T cells from PBMCs. These receptors came from a man aged 18 to 30 in good health. Some clones in this sample may be carry-over from other donors' samples.

J is TRBJ2-2 and V is TRBV19; no clear D gene. V lost 3 bases, J lost 3 bases, and 11 bases lay in between. Germline values: CDR1 LNHDA, CDR2 SQIVND (reference sequence). This CDR3 has 15 residues. CDR3 in amino acids: CASSIEVLYTGELFF. The CDR3 nucleotides are TGTGCCAGTAGTATTGAGGTATTGTACACCGGGGAGCTGTTTTTT. Full variable domain (remainder filled in from reference TRBV19 and TRBJ2-2): DGGITQSPKYLFRKEGQNVTLSCEQNLNHDAMYWYRQDPGQGLRLIYYSQIVNDFQKGDIAEGYSVSREKKESFPLTVTSAQKNPTAFYLCASSIEVLYTGELFFGEGSRLTVL.

V usage is TRBV7-3 and J usage is TRBJ2-7, with TRBD2 as a possible D gene (5 bases). V lost 2 bases, J lost 4 bases, and 15 bases lay in between. The CDR3 extends over 15 amino acids. The germline CDR1 and CDR2 sequences are SGHTA and FQGTGA. CDR3 sequence reads: CASSLGHGSMYEQYF. The CDR3 DNA is TGTGCCAGCAGCTTAGGGCATGGGAGTATGTACGAGCAGTACTTC.

The rearrangement links TRBV29-1 to TRBJ2-7; TRBD1 agrees at 10 bases. The length of the CDR3 is 14 residues. V lost 6 bases, J lost 7 bases, and 12 bases stayed unmatched. Germline V gene sequence: CDR1 SQVTM, CDR2 ANQGSEA. The CDR3 DNA is TGCAGCGTGTCCGGGACAGGGGAATCGATGGAGCAGTACTTC. Amino acid sequence: CSVSGTGESMEQYF.

This clone was observed once. The same CDR3 arises from other DNA sequences in this sample as well. The chain has TRBV7-9 and TRBJ2-7; possibly TRBD2 for D (6 bases). The V and J ends lost 6 bases and 3 bases respectively, with 9 bases between them. This CDR3 contains 12 residues. CDR1 SEHNR and CDR2 FQNEAQ come from the germline V gene (reference sequence). CDR3 residues: CASREGGYEQYF. Written as DNA, the CDR3 is TGTGCCAGCAGGGAGGGAGGCTACGAGCAGTACTTC.

The chain joins TRBV29-1 to TRBJ2-7; the D is unclear. V was trimmed by 6 bases and J by 1 base, leaving 7 bases between them. From germline, CDR1 is SQVTM and CDR2 ANQGSEA. The length of the CDR3 is 11 residues. Here the CDR3 reads CSVIASYEQYF. Written as DNA, the CDR3 is TGCAGCGTCATAGCATCCTACGAGCAGTACTTC.

The chain recombines TRBV4-3 with TRBJ2-7; 9 bases map to TRBD1. V lost 3 bases, J lost 3 bases, and 6 bases stayed unmatched. CDR1 is LGHNA and CDR2 is YSLEER in the germline V gene. The length of the CDR3 is 15 residues. In DNA form, the CDR3 reads TGCGCCAGCAGCCATGCCCCGGGACAGGGCTACGAGCAGTACTTC. It yields the protein CASSHAPGQGYEQYF.

V gene TRBV19 combines with J gene TRBJ1-1, with 8 bases fitting TRBD1. Germline values: CDR1 LNHDA, CDR2 SQIVND (reference sequence). The CDR3 totals 13 residues. After removal of 6 bases from V and 4 bases from J, the junction contained 4 bases not matched to a gene. In nucleotides, the CDR3 is TGTGCCAGTAGCGACACAGGGGGCACTGAAGCTTTCTTT. Translated, it gives CASSDTGGTEAFF.

The V call is TRBV19, the J call TRBJ2-1, with D possibly matching TRBD2 (6 bases). Germline V gives CDR1 LNHDA, CDR2 SQIVND (reference sequence). Trimming shortened V by 2 bases and J by 7 bases, and 12 bases separated the two germline ends. The CDR3 loop spans 14 amino acids. CDR3 in amino acids: CASSISGTYNEQFF. In DNA form, the CDR3 reads TGTGCCAGTAGTATATCCGGGACTTATAATGAGCAGTTCTTC.

On this clone itself: The sample carries other DNA sequences with the same CDR3. V is TRBV27 and J is TRBJ2-7, with 7 bases lining up with TRBD1. Germline V gene data show CDR1 as MNHEY and CDR2 as SMNVEV (reference sequence). J gave up 3 bases and V 6 bases, and 8 bases lay outside the gene matches. The CDR3 is made up of 14 amino acids. CDR3 sequence reads: CASSPAGTDYEQYF. The CDR3 nucleotides are TGTGCCAGCAGCCCAGCCGGGACAGACTACGAGCAGTACTTC.

The chain employs TRBV19 and TRBJ2-7; 11 bases map to TRBD2. The junction had 6 bases not matched to a gene; V was cut back by 7 bases and J by 1 base. The CDR3 is 15 residues long. Germline values: CDR1 LNHDA, CDR2 SQIVND (reference sequence). The CDR3 loop reads CASIPGTSGSYEQYF. The CDR3 coding sequence is TGTGCCAGTATCCCTGGGACTAGCGGTTCCTACGAGCAGTACTTC.

This chain uses TRBV27 with TRBJ2-7; 11 bases fit TRBD1. After removal of 3 bases from V and 2 bases from J, the junction contained 3 bases not matched to a gene. Germline values: CDR1 MNHEY, CDR2 SMNVEV (reference sequence). CDR3 length equals 15 residues. The CDR3 DNA sequence: TGTGCCAGCAGTTTCGGGACAGGGGGTCCCTACGAGCAGTACTTC. Amino acid sequence: CASSFGTGGPYEQYF.

To note about this clone: This specimen includes other DNA sequences encoding the same CDR3. The chain has TRBV29-1 and TRBJ1-2; D is possibly TRBD1 (5 bases). This CDR3 has 12 amino acids. V lost 6 bases and J 4 bases, leaving 12 bases between the germline ends. Germline-derived CDR1 and CDR2 are SQVTM and ANQGSEA. This CDR3 is CSVEGLGYGYTF. The CDR3 bases are TGCAGCGTCGAGGGACTTGGCTATGGCTACACCTTC.

V is TRBV19 and J is TRBJ1-4; TRBD1 might be the D (5 bases). The CDR3 has 15 residues. Trimming pared 9 bases from V and 7 bases from J, leaving 21 bases between. Germline CDR1 reads LNHDA; CDR2 reads SQIVND (reference sequence). CDR3 nucleotide sequence: TGTGCCAGCGGGACGGGAGATGCGTTAGTTGAAAAACTGTTTTTT. Protein product: CASGTGDALVEKLFF.

The chain carries TRBV15 and TRBJ2-1; TRBD2 agrees at 7 bases. The V gene's germline CDR1 is LNHNV and CDR2 YYDKDF (reference sequence). The CDR3 is made up of 14 amino acids. Trimming took 0 bases from V and 7 from J; bases not matched to a gene: 3. The DNA of the CDR3 is TGTGCCACCAGCAGAGATCTCGGGAGGAATGAGCAGTTCTTC. Protein sequence: CATSRDLGRNEQFF.

Concerning this clone itself: This sample includes further DNA sequences coding for the same CDR3. The chain is built from TRBV27 and TRBJ2-7; D remains ambiguous. The CDR3 is made up of 12 amino acids. V shed 5 bases and J shed 3 bases, with 8 bases lying between them. Germline values: CDR1 MNHEY, CDR2 SMNVEV (reference sequence). The CDR3 sequence: CASSPNLYEQYF. CDR3 nucleotides: TGTGCCAGCAGTCCGAACCTCTACGAGCAGTACTTC.

The CDR3 sequence: CASSFAGGELFF. Here the CDR3 DNA reads TGTGCCAGCAGTTTTGCGGGGGGGGAGCTGTTTTTT. This chain connects TRBV28 to TRBJ2-2, with D perhaps TRBD2 (6 bases). Looked up from germline, CDR1 is MDHEN and CDR2 is SYDVKM. Between the trimmed V and J ends, which lost 3 bases and 8 bases, there was a span of 7 bases. CDR3 size: 12 residues.

This chain connects TRBV10-3 to TRBJ1-2; D call uncertain. Trimming took 7 bases from V and 0 from J, leaving 9 bases between them. The germline V gene has CDR1 ENHRY and CDR2 SYGVKD. The CDR3 has 13 residues. The CDR3: CAITVAANYGYTF. CDR3 nucleotides: TGTGCCATCACCGTCGCGGCTAACTATGGCTACACCTTC.

The chain carries TRBV15 and TRBJ1-2, with no clear D. Per germline, CDR1 LNHNV and CDR2 YYDKDF (reference sequence). V lost 3 bases and J 1 base, leaving 12 bases between the germline ends. This CDR3 has 15 residues. The CDR3 reads CATSRTNVNNYGYTF. As DNA, the CDR3 is TGTGCCACCAGCAGGACGAATGTTAATAACTATGGCTACACCTTC.

J is TRBJ1-2 and V is TRBV7-9; D is undetermined. Germline-derived CDR1 and CDR2 are SEHNR and FQNEAQ (reference sequence). The V and J ends lost 5 bases and 5 bases respectively, with 15 bases between them. The CDR3 covers 14 residues. CDR3 loop: CASSPRGGGYGYTF. CDR3 in DNA: TGTGCCAGCAGCCCTCGGGGTGGAGGGTATGGCTACACCTTC.

This chain links TRBV4-1 with TRBJ1-4, with D unclear. Germline V gives CDR1 MGHRA, CDR2 YSYEKL. V lost 1 base, J lost 0 bases, and 12 bases lay in between. The CDR3 is 17 residues long. As DNA, the CDR3 is TGCGCCAGCAGCCAAGTTAGCCGCCTTGCAACTAATGAAAAACTGTTTTTT. Its protein is CASSQVSRLATNEKLFF.

The gene calls are TRBV1 and TRBJ2-7. TRBV1 is a documented pseudogene. The length of the CDR3 is 18 residues. Written as DNA, the CDR3 is TGCACCAGCAGCCAAGAAGGAGGTACGGGGTGGGGCGGCTACGAGCAGTACTTC. Amino acids: CTSSQEGGTGWGGYEQYF.

In this sample, this clone turned up once. The rearrangement joins TRBV19 to TRBJ1-2; the D is unclear. V was cut by 8 bases and J by 2 bases, with 15 bases left in between. The CDR3 loop spans 14 amino acids. The germline V gene has CDR1 LNHDA and CDR2 SQIVND (reference sequence). CDR3 DNA: TGTGCCAGTCCGCGCCGAGCAGCCAACTATGGCTACACCTTC. Translating it yields CASPRRAANYGYTF.

This clone was seen ten or more times. The CDR3 spells CAWRGGRGNTEAFF. The CDR3 DNA reads TGTGCCTGGAGAGGGGGACGGGGGAACACTGAAGCTTTCTTT. The chain has TRBV30 and TRBJ1-1; tentative D call: TRBD1 (6 bases). V was pared by 3 bases and J by 1 base, with 12 bases between. Germline CDR1 reads GTSNPN; CDR2 reads SVGIG (reference sequence). The CDR3 runs 14 residues.

Worth noting for this clone: This CDR3 is also generated by other DNA sequences in the sample. The chain joins TRBV7-9 to TRBJ2-5; 12 bases agree with TRBD2. V trimming: 4 bases; J trimming: 5 bases; junction bases outside the gene matches: 5. Germline CDR1 and CDR2: SEHNR and FQNEAQ (reference sequence). This CDR3 spans 15 amino acids. The CDR3 DNA follows: TGTGCCAGCAGCTCCCCGGGACTAGCGGGCGAGACCCAGTACTTC. This encodes CASSSPGLAGETQYF.

CDR3 amino acids: CASSSAWGQPQHF. The CDR3 nucleotides are TGTGCCAGCAGCTCCGCTTGGGGGCAGCCCCAGCATTTT. The chain joins TRBV7-3 to TRBJ1-5; the D gene is possibly TRBD1 (5 bases). The CDR3 sequence is 13 residues long. V lost 4 bases, J lost 7 bases, and 11 bases lay in between. Germline V gives CDR1 SGHTA, CDR2 FQGTGA.

This rearrangement joins TRBV6-1 to TRBJ1-4; tentatively, D is TRBD1 (5 bases). Per the germline V gene, CDR1 is MNHNS and CDR2 is SASEGT. Trimming stripped 11 bases from V and 7 bases from J, with 14 bases between. This CDR3 contains 12 residues. This CDR3 is CACTRGAEKLFF. The CDR3, as DNA: TGTGCCTGTACCCGCGGGGCTGAAAAACTGTTTTTT.

This clone was picked up a small number of times. The chain recombines TRBV30 with TRBJ1-1; 7 bases map to TRBD1. The trim removed 5 bases at V and 1 base at J, leaving 7 bases unmatched. The CDR3 contains 14 residues. Germline-derived CDR1 and CDR2 are GTSNPN and SVGIG (reference sequence). The CDR3 DNA sequence: TGTGCCTGGGACCCGGGACAGACGAACACTGAAGCTTTCTTT. Translated: CAWDPGQTNTEAFF.

The CDR3: CASSLSSGTNFYEQYF. CDR3 coding DNA: TGCGCCAGCAGCTTGTCTTCCGGGACTAACTTCTACGAGCAGTACTTC. The rearrangement links TRBV5-1 to TRBJ2-7, with 7 nucleotides matching TRBD2. Germline V gene data show CDR1 as SGHRS and CDR2 as YFSETQ. J was trimmed by 3 bases and V by 1 base; bases with no gene match: 10. The CDR3 covers 16 residues. Full variable domain (missing parts from reference TRBV5-1 and TRBJ2-7): KAGVTQTPRYLIKTRGQQVTLSCSPISGHRSVSWYQQTPGQGLQFLFEYFSETQRNKGNFPGRFSGRQFSNSRSEMNVSTLELGDSALYLCASSLSSGTNFYEQYFGPGTRLTVT.

The genes are TRBV6-5 and TRBJ1-5, with D possibly being TRBD1 (5 bases). V gave up 6 bases and J gave up 1 base, with 13 bases separating them. Germline V gene sequence: CDR1 MNHEY, CDR2 SVGAGI. The CDR3 length is 15 residues. CDR3 DNA sequence: TGTGCCAGCAGACGGGACGTAGGAAGCAATCAGCCCCAGCATTTT. This gives the protein CASRRDVGSNQPQHF.